This T cell receptor beta chain was documented in a study of control samples from healthy donors and cancer patients. With V trimmed by 4 bases and J by 0 bases, 5 bases remained unmatched. CDR1 and CDR2 (germline): MNHEY, SMNVEV (reference sequence). The CDR3 is 17 amino acids. Generated by immunoSEQ multiplex PCR, the TCRdb table keeps only in-frame clones and is missing some. The sample includes around 100,000 clones, approximately 90% of them seen just once. This chain uses TRBV27 with TRBJ2-2; the match to TRBD2 covers 10 bases. The TCR originated in a man aged 30-40 years in good health. The source material was blood. Written as DNA, the CDR3 is TGTGCCAGCAGTTCGACTAGCGGGCGGGCGAACACCGGGGAGCTGTTTTTT. Encoded protein: CASSSTSGRANTGELFF.